This T cell receptor (beta chain) derives from a study of neoadjuvant nivolumab and ipilimumab in lung cancer. About the study: Nivolumab 3 mg/kg was given days 1, 15 and 29, plus ipilimumab 1 mg/kg day 1 in combination. Points from the study as a whole: Pathologic regression was not significantly tied to TCR clonality.

Per the germline V gene, CDR1 is SNHLY and CDR2 is FYNNEI. This CDR3 has 11 residues. The ends were cut back, 4 bases at V and 7 bases at J, with 5 bases in the middle. Sequenced by immunoSEQ multiplex PCR; TCRdb stores in-frame clones only, minus some. Of over 25,000 clones in the sample, 75% to 90% are singletons; the top ten hold 6.1%. Worth noting for this clone: The target antigen is unknown.

This sequence joins TRBV2 and TRBJ1-3, with unresolved D. Here the sequenced sample was peripheral blood, taken before neoadjuvant nivolumab, alone or with ipilimumab. This TCR was recovered from an adult with non-small cell lung cancer. The CDR3 loop is CASSVRNTIYF. The CDR3 DNA follows: TGTGCCAGCAGTGTCCGGAACACCATATATTTT.